This TCR beta chain was captured in a study of post-analysis software for immune sequencing data. Background on the study: Clinical courses comprised relapsing-remitting, secondary progressive and progressive-relapsing multiple sclerosis.

Built from TCR beta cDNA, the libraries had unique molecular identifiers in them. The T cell input of roughly 0.95 to 10 million gave hundreds of thousands of cDNA molecules. TCRdb re-called the PCR reads through MiXCR, storing one row per CDR3 protein. The table shows roughly 650,000 distinct CDR3 sequences, with approximately 60% occurring only once. This CDR3 has 13 residues. V was cut by 4 bases and J by 3 bases, with 11 bases left in between. Per the germline V gene, CDR1 is SQVTM and CDR2 is ANQGSEA. As concerns this clonotype: The target antigen is unknown.

Study results and caveats: TRBV5-6, TRBV5-1 and TRBV20-1 belonged to a set of roughly five TRBV segments that were more frequent in patients than controls. Normalized Chao1 diversity in multiple sclerosis patients fell significantly below that of controls.

Sequencing input: blood. The chain combines TRBV29-1 with TRBJ2-3, with D uncertain. The TCR originated in a girl aged 2 to 9 with multiple sclerosis. This CDR3 reads CSVGAGTTDTQYF. For the CDR3, the DNA is TGCAGCGTTGGCGCAGGTACAACAGATACGCAGTATTTT.